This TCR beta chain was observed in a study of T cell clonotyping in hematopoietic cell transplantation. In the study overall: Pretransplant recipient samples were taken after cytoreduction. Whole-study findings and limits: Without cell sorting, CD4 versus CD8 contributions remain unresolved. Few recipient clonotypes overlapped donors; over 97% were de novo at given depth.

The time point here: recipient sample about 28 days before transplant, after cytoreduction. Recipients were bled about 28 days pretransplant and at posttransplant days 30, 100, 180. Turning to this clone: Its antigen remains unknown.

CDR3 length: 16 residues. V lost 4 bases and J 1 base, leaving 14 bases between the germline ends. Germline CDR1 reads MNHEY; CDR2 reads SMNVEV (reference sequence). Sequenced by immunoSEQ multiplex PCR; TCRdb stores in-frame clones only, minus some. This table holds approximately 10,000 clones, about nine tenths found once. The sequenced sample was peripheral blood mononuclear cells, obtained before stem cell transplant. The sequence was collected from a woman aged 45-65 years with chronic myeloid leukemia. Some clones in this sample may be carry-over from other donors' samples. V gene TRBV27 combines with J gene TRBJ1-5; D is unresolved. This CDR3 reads CASSSFGWGSNQPQHF. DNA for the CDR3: TGTGCCAGCAGTTCCTTTGGGTGGGGAAGCAATCAGCCCCAGCATTTT.